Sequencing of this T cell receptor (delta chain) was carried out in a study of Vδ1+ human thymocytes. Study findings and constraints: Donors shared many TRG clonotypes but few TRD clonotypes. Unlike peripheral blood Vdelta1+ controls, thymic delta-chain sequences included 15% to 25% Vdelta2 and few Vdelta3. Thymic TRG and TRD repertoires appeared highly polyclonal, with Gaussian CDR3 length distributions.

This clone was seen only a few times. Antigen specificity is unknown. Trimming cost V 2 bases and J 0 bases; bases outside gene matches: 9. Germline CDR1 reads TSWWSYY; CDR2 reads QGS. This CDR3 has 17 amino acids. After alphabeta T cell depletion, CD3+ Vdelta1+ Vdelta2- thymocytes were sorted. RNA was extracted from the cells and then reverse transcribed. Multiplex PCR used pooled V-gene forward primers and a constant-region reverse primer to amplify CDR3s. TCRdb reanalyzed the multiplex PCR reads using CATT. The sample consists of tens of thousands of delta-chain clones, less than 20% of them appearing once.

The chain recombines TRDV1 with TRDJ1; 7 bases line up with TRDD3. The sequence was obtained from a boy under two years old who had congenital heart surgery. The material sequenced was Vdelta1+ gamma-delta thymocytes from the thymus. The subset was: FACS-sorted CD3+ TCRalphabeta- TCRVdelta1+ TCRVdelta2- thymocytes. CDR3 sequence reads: CALGEESPGGYTDKLIF. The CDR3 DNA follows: TGTGCTCTTGGGGAAGAATCCCCTGGGGGGTACACCGATAAACTCATCTTT.